This note documents a single T cell receptor beta chain sequence. This specimen comes from a study of blood T cell repertoires in COVID-19. Study in general: In each case, the material was cDNA or gDNA derived from T cells, B-cell-depleted T cells, or PBMCs.

The length of the CDR3 is 15 residues. Trimming removed 1 base at V and 6 bases at J, with 10 bases between. CDR1 LGHDT and CDR2 YNNKEL come from the germline V gene (reference sequence). The participants were between about 18 and 90 years old and came from about two dozen US areas. Cohort placement rested on clinical history that participants reported themselves. Recovered status in Cohort 3 required two negative PCRs, clearance, or symptom resolution. Libraries were prepared by immunoSEQ multiplex PCR; TCRdb keeps only in-frame clonotypes and omits some of them. The repertoire holds some 110,000 clones, roughly 89% seen once, with approximately 3.9% in the top ten.

The specimen was PBMCs or T cells enriched from blood (not recorded which). The chain links TRBV3-1 (or the pseudogene TRBV3-2) to TRBJ1-6; tentatively, D is TRBD1 (6 bases). The receptor comes from a young woman who had recovered from COVID-19. CDR3 DNA sequence: TGTGCCAGCAGCCAAGCGGCAGGGGCTAATTCACCCCTCCACTTT. The encoded protein is CASSQAAGANSPLHF.